A selection of T cell receptor beta chains follows, all from one sample in a study of shared clonotypes between healthy human individuals. Profiling relied on immunoSEQ multiplex PCR, and the TCRdb table lists in-frame clones only, not all of them. This table holds roughly 680,000 clones, 55% to 80% found once. The sample consisted of memory CD4+ T cells sorted from blood. These receptors were collected from a woman in her twenties or thirties in good health. CDR3s include the opening cysteine and the closing phenylalanine or tryptophan. Fields, in order: CDR3 length, clone size, J gene, V gene, D gene, CDR3 protein, CDR3 DNA. D genes are given only for firm matches. Rows give clone size only sometimes, using once, few, many, or a class for an expanded clone.

length: 15; size: NA; J: TRBJ2-1; V: TRBV6-1; D: TRBD2; CDR3: CASIPGLAGYNEQFF; DNA: TGTGCCAGCATACCGGGACTAGCGGGGTACAATGAGCAGTTCTTC
length: 15; size: NA; J: TRBJ2-3; V: TRBV7-9; D: NA; CDR3: CASSLGLDGTDTQYF; DNA: TGTGCCAGCAGCTTAGGTCTTGACGGCACAGATACGCAGTATTTT
length: 12; size: NA; J: TRBJ2-1; V: TRBV7-9; D: NA; CDR3: CASSFTAAEQFF; DNA: TGTGCCAGCAGCTTTACGGCCGCAGAGCAGTTCTTC
length: 13; size: NA; J: TRBJ2-3; V: TRBV11-3; D: NA; CDR3: CASSGSGTDTQYF; DNA: TGTGCCAGCAGCGGGAGCGGCACAGATACGCAGTATTTT
length: 14; size: NA; J: TRBJ2-5; V: TRBV7-9; D: NA; CDR3: CASPAPGYQETQYF; DNA: TGTGCCAGCCCTGCTCCGGGGTACCAAGAGACCCAGTACTTC
length: 13; size: NA; J: TRBJ1-2; V: TRBV28; D: NA; CDR3: CASSLGVYYGYTF; DNA: TGTGCCAGCAGTCTGGGGGTTTACTATGGCTACACCTTC
length: 17; size: NA; J: TRBJ2-3; V: TRBV5-1; D: TRBD2; CDR3: CASSPGTNPLRTDTQYF; DNA: TGCGCCAGCAGCCCCGGGACTAACCCTCTGCGCACAGATACGCAGTATTTT
length: 13; size: NA; J: TRBJ2-7; V: TRBV5-1; D: NA; CDR3: CASSIGEAYEQYF; DNA: TGCGCCAGCAGTATTGGGGAGGCCTACGAGCAGTACTTC
length: 13; size: NA; J: TRBJ1-2; V: TRBV5-1; D: TRBD1; CDR3: CASSAGTGEGYTF; DNA: TGCGCCAGCAGCGCCGGGACAGGGGAGGGCTACACCTTC
length: 15; size: NA; J: TRBJ2-3; V: TRBV5-1; D: TRBD2; CDR3: CASSFGGSVADTQYF; DNA: TGCGCCAGCAGCTTCGGCGGGAGTGTGGCAGATACGCAGTATTTT
length: 16; size: once; J: TRBJ2-7; V: TRBV7-9; D: TRBD2; CDR3: CASSLGLAGGIGEQYF; DNA: TGTGCCAGCAGCTTGGGACTAGCGGGAGGAATTGGCGAGCAGTACTTC
length: 14; size: NA; J: TRBJ2-7; V: TRBV5-5; D: NA; CDR3: CASSLGRLAYEQYF; DNA: TGTGCCAGCAGCTTGGGAAGACTAGCCTACGAGCAGTACTTC
length: 14; size: NA; J: TRBJ2-3; V: TRBV5-1; D: NA; CDR3: CASSSGTPTDTQYF; DNA: TGCGCCAGCAGCTCCGGGACGCCCACAGATACGCAGTATTTT
length: 14; size: NA; J: TRBJ2-1; V: TRBV7-8; D: NA; CDR3: CASSPLRDNNEQFF; DNA: TGTGCCAGCAGCCCGCTGCGTGATAACAATGAGCAGTTCTTC
length: 17; size: NA; J: TRBJ2-1; V: TRBV25-1; D: TRBD2; CDR3: CASSGAGTSGPYNEQFF; DNA: TGTGCCAGCAGCGGCGCAGGGACTAGCGGGCCGTACAATGAGCAGTTCTTC
length: 12; size: NA; J: TRBJ2-7; V: TRBV29-1; D: NA; CDR3: CSVEFGSYEQYF; DNA: TGCAGCGTTGAATTTGGCTCCTACGAGCAGTACTTC
length: 16; size: NA; J: TRBJ2-7; V: TRBV5-5; D: TRBD2; CDR3: CASSSRAGTSPYEQYF; DNA: TGTGCCAGCAGCTCCCGCGCCGGGACTAGCCCATACGAGCAGTACTTC
length: 13; size: NA; J: TRBJ2-7; V: TRBV10-1; D: NA; CDR3: CASSDGNSYEQYF; DNA: TGCGCCAGCAGTGATGGGAACTCCTACGAGCAGTACTTC
length: 16; size: NA; J: TRBJ1-2; V: TRBV19; D: NA; CDR3: CASRIQGSITADGYTF; DNA: TGTGCCAGTAGGATACAGGGTAGTATTACTGCAGATGGCTACACCTTC
length: 17; size: NA; J: TRBJ1-5; V: TRBV4-1; D: NA; CDR3: CASSPGRGGVRNQPQHF; DNA: TGCGCCAGCAGCCCGGGGAGAGGGGGAGTCAGGAATCAGCCCCAGCATTTT
length: 16; size: NA; J: TRBJ1-1; V: TRBV18; D: NA; CDR3: CASSPSREGRNTEAFF; DNA: TGTGCCAGCTCACCTTCTCGGGAGGGGAGGAACACTGAAGCTTTCTTT
length: 12; size: many; J: TRBJ2-7; V: TRBV28; D: NA; CDR3: CASSLGNYEQYF; DNA: TGTGCCAGCAGTTTAGGAAACTACGAGCAGTACTTC
length: 16; size: NA; J: TRBJ2-7; V: TRBV18; D: NA; CDR3: CASSPPFQSSVHEQYF; DNA: TGTGCCAGCTCACCACCGTTTCAGTCGTCCGTCCACGAGCAGTACTTC
length: 15; size: few; J: TRBJ2-7; V: TRBV28; D: NA; CDR3: CASSSQIGHLYEQYF; DNA: TGTGCCAGCAGTTCCCAGATCGGACACCTCTACGAGCAGTACTTC
length: 14; size: NA; J: TRBJ2-2; V: TRBV28; D: NA; CDR3: CASLPGQNTGELFF; DNA: TGTGCCAGCCTACCGGGACAGAACACCGGGGAGCTGTTTTTT
length: 13; size: NA; J: TRBJ1-2; V: TRBV5-1; D: TRBD1; CDR3: CASSIQGARGYTF; DNA: TGCGCCAGCAGCATCCAGGGGGCCAGAGGCTACACCTTC
length: 16; size: few; J: TRBJ1-4; V: TRBV28; D: NA; CDR3: CASSLLGRGDNEKLFF; DNA: TGTGCCAGCAGTTTACTGGGCAGGGGAGATAATGAAAAACTGTTTTTT
length: 15; size: NA; J: TRBJ1-1; V: TRBV6-1; D: NA; CDR3: CASSARRPLNTEAFF; DNA: TGTGCCAGCAGTGCCAGGAGACCTTTGAACACTGAAGCTTTCTTT
length: 13; size: NA; J: TRBJ2-7; V: TRBV2; D: TRBD2; CDR3: CASIREGPHEQYF; DNA: TGTGCCAGCATCCGGGAGGGGCCCCACGAGCAGTACTTC
length: 13; size: NA; J: TRBJ2-5; V: TRBV28; D: NA; CDR3: CASSFGAQETQYF; DNA: TGTGCCAGCAGTTTTGGGGCCCAAGAGACCCAGTACTTC
length: 15; size: NA; J: TRBJ1-2; V: TRBV11-2; D: TRBD1; CDR3: CASSLGPGGNYGYTF; DNA: TGTGCCAGCAGCTTAGGTCCAGGGGGCAACTATGGCTACACCTTC
length: 14; size: NA; J: TRBJ2-7; V: TRBV19; D: TRBD1; CDR3: CASSLDGTAYEQYF; DNA: TGTGCCAGTAGCCTAGACGGGACAGCCTACGAGCAGTACTTC
length: 14; size: once; J: TRBJ2-7; V: TRBV10-2; D: NA; CDR3: CASSLAQTIYEQYF; DNA: TGCGCCAGCAGTTTGGCACAGACAATCTACGAGCAGTACTTC
length: 14; size: NA; J: TRBJ2-5; V: TRBV11-3; D: NA; CDR3: CASSIGHSKETQYF; DNA: TGTGCCAGCAGCATCGGACATAGTAAAGAGACCCAGTACTTC
length: 15; size: NA; J: TRBJ2-6; V: TRBV19; D: NA; CDR3: CASSMGASGANVLTF; DNA: TGTGCCAGTAGTATGGGCGCCTCTGGGGCCAACGTCCTGACTTTC
length: 11; size: NA; J: TRBJ2-1; V: TRBV2; D: TRBD2; CDR3: CASGTSYEQFF; DNA: TGTGCCAGCGGGACTAGCTATGAGCAGTTCTTC
length: 15; size: NA; J: TRBJ1-1; V: TRBV7-2; D: TRBD1; CDR3: CASSSSGQGYTEAFF; DNA: TGTGCCAGCAGCTCCAGCGGACAGGGTTACACTGAAGCTTTCTTT
length: 11; size: NA; J: TRBJ2-1; V: TRBV2; D: NA; CDR3: CASAMSNEQFF; DNA: TGTGCCAGTGCCATGTCAAATGAGCAGTTCTTC
length: 15; size: NA; J: TRBJ2-1; V: TRBV9; D: TRBD1; CDR3: CASSVAGTGGNEQFF; DNA: TGTGCCAGCAGCGTAGCCGGGACAGGGGGCAATGAGCAGTTCTTC
length: 16; size: NA; J: TRBJ2-1; V: TRBV7-8; D: TRBD2; CDR3: CASSPREAGGLNEQFF; DNA: TGTGCCAGCAGCCCGCGAGAAGCGGGAGGCTTGAATGAGCAGTTCTTC
length: 16; size: NA; J: TRBJ2-2; V: TRBV7-9; D: TRBD1; CDR3: CASSSGQGRNTGELFF; DNA: TGTGCCAGCAGCTCCGGACAGGGGCGGAACACCGGGGAGCTGTTTTTT
length: 17; size: few; J: TRBJ2-5; V: TRBV5-1; D: TRBD2; CDR3: CASSLLLGAGAKETQYF; DNA: TGCGCCAGCAGCTTACTTCTCGGGGCGGGAGCCAAAGAGACCCAGTACTTC
length: 14; size: few; J: TRBJ2-1; V: TRBV19; D: TRBD1; CDR3: CASLDRGPQNEQFF; DNA: TGTGCCAGTTTAGACAGGGGTCCGCAAAATGAGCAGTTCTTC
length: 13; size: NA; J: TRBJ2-2; V: TRBV5-1; D: NA; CDR3: CASRIVGTGELFF; DNA: TGCGCCAGCAGGATAGTAGGCACCGGGGAGCTGTTTTTT
length: 15; size: NA; J: TRBJ2-3; V: TRBV7-2; D: NA; CDR3: CASRKGYLSTDTQYF; DNA: TGTGCCAGCAGAAAAGGTTACCTGAGCACAGATACGCAGTATTTT
length: 18; size: NA; J: TRBJ2-7; V: TRBV27; D: NA; CDR3: CASSLSFRQAPLSYEQYF; DNA: TGTGCCAGCAGTTTATCCTTCAGACAGGCCCCTCTCTCCTACGAGCAGTACTTC
length: 15; size: NA; J: TRBJ1-1; V: TRBV9; D: TRBD1; CDR3: CASSPMTGLNTEAFF; DNA: TGTGCCAGCAGCCCAATGACAGGGCTGAACACTGAAGCTTTCTTT
length: 16; size: NA; J: TRBJ2-5; V: TRBV6-5; D: TRBD2; CDR3: CASSYSPSGKGETQYF; DNA: TGTGCCAGCAGTTACTCGCCTAGCGGGAAGGGGGAGACCCAGTACTTC
length: 14; size: once; J: TRBJ1-3; V: TRBV2; D: TRBD1; CDR3: CASRTGAGGNTIYF; DNA: TGTGCCAGCAGAACAGGGGCAGGGGGAAACACCATATATTTT
length: 13; size: NA; J: TRBJ2-2; V: TRBV19; D: TRBD2; CDR3: CASSTGLAGELFF; DNA: TGTGCCAGTAGTACCGGACTAGCCGGGGAGCTGTTTTTT